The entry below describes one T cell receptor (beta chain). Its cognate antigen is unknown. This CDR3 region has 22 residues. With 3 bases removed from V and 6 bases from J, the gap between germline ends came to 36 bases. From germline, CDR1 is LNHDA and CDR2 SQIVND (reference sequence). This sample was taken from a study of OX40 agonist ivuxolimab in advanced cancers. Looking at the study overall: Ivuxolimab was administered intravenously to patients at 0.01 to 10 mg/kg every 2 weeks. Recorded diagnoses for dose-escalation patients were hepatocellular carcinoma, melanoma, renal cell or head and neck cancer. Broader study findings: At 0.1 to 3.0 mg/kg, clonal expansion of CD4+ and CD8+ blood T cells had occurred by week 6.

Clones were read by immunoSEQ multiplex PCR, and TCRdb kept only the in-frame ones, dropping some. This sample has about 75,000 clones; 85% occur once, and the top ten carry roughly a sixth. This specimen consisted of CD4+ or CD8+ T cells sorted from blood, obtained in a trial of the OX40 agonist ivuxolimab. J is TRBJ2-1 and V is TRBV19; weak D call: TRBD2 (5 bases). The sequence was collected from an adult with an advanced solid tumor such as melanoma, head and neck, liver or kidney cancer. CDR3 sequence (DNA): TGTGCCAGTAGTATTAGGCAGGCTGACCTAGGGAGTTTGTTGGGTGGGAGCAATGAGCAGTTCTTC. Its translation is CASSIRQADLGSLLGGSNEQFF.